This T cell receptor beta chain came from a study of OX40 agonist ivuxolimab in advanced cancers. Study in general: Every 2 weeks, patients received ivuxolimab intravenously, dosed at 0.01 to 10 mg/kg. Prior therapy, whether anti-PD-1, anti-PD-L1 or anti-CTLA-4, was allowed, and 40% had some. Points from the study as a whole: No antigen was identified for the clonally expanded peripheral T cells.

Comments on this clone: Its antigen remains unidentified.

CDR1 and CDR2 from the germline V gene are SNHLY and FYNNEI. Trimming removed 4 bases from V and 2 bases from J; junction bases left unmatched: 4. This CDR3 has 15 residues. Using immunoSEQ multiplex PCR, the repertoire was profiled, and TCRdb retains in-frame clones only, with some absent. This sample has about 110,000 clones, with around 93% found just once. Sequences were derived from CD4+ or CD8+ T cells sorted from blood, sampled in a trial of the OX40 agonist ivuxolimab. The chain recombines TRBV2 with TRBJ2-7; TRBD2 matches 11 bases. The sequence came from an adult with an advanced solid tumor such as melanoma, head and neck, liver or kidney cancer. CDR3 nucleotides: TGTGCCAGCAGTGTCCTAGCGGGGGGACCCTACGAGCAGTACTTC. Its translation: CASSVLAGGPYEQYF.